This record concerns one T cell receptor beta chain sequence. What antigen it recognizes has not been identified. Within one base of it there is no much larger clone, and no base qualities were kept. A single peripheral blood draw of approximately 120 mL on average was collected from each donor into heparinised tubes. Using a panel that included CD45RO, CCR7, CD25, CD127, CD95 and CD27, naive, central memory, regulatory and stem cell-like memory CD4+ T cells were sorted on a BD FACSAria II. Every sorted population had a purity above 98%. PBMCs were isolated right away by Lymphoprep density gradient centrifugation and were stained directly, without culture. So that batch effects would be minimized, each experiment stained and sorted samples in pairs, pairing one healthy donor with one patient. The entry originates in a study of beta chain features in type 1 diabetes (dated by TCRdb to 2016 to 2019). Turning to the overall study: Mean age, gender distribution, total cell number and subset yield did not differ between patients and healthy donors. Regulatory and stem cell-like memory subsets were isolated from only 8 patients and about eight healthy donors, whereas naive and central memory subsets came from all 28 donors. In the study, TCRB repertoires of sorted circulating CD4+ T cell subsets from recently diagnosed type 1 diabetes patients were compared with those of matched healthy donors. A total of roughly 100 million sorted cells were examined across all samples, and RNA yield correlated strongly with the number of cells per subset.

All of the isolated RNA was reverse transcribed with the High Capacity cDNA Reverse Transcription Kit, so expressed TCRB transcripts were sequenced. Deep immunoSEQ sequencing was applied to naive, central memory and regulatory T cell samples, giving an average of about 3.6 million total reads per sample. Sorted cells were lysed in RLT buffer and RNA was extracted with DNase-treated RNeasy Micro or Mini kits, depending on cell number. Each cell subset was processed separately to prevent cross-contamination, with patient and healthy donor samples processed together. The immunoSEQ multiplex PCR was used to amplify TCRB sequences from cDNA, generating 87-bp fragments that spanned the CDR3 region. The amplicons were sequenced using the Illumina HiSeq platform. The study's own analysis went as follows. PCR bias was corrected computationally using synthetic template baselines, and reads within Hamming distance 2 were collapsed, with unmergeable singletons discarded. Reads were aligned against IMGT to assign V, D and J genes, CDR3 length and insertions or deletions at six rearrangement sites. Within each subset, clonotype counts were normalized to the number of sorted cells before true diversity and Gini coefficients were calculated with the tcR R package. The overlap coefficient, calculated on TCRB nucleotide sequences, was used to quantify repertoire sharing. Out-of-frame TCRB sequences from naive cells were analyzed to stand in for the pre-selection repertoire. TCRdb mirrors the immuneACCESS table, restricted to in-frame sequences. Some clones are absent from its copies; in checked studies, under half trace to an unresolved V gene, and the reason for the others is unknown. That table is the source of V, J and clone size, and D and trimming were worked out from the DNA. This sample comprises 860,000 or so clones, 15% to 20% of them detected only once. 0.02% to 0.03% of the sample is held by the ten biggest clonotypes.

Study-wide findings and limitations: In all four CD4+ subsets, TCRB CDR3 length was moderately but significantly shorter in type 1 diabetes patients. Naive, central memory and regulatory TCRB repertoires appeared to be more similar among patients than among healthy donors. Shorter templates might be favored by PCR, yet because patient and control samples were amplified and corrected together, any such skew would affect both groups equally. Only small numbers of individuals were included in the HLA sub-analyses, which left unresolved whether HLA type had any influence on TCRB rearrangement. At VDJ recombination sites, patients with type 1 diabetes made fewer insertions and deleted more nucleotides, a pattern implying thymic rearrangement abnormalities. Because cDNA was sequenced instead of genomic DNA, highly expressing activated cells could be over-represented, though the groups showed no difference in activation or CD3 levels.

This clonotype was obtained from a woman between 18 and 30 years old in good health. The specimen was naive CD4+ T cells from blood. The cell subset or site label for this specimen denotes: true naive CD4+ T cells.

The DNA sequence is given as TGTGCCAGCTCACCGCAGGAACTAGCGGGCACCGGGGAGCTGTTTTTT. This codes for CASSPQELAGTGELFF. The V gene is TRBV18 and the J gene is TRBJ2-2, with TRBD2 matching 9 junction bases. V ends up 3 bases short and J 4 bases short, with an unmatched junction base count of 6. The germline V gene provides CDR1 KGHSH and CDR2 LQKENI. The CDR3 goes from the cysteine to the phenylalanine over 16 residues. CDR3 DNA only is kept here, 48 bases in frame from base 1.